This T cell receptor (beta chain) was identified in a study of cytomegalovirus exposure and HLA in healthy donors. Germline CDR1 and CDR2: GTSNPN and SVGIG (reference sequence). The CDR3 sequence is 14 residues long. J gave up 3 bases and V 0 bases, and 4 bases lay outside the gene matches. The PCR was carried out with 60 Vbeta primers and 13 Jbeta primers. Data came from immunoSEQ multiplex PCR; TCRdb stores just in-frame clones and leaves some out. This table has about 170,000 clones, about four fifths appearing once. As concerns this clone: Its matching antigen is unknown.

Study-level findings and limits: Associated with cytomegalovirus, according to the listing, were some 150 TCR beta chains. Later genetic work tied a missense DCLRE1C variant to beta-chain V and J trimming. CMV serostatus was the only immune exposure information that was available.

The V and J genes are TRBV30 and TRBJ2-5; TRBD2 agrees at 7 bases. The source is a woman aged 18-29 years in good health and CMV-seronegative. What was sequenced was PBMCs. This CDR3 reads CAWSVLSGEETQYF. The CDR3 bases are TGTGCCTGGAGTGTACTGAGCGGGGAAGAGACCCAGTACTTC.